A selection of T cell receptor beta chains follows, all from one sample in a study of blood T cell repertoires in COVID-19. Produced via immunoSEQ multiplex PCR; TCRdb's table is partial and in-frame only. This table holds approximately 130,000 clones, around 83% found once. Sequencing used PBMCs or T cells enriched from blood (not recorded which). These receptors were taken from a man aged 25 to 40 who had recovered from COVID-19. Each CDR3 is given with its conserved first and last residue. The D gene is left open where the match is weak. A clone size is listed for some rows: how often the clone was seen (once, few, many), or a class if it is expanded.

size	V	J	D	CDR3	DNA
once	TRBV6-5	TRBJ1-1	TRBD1	CASSTTGVVGTEAFF	TGTGCCAGCAGTACGACAGGGGTGGTGGGTACTGAAGCTTTCTTT
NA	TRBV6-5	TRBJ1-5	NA	CASSTRGGNQPQHF	TGTGCCAGCAGTACCCGGGGGGGCAATCAGCCCCAGCATTTT
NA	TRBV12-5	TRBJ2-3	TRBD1	CATQQGAADTQYF	TGTGCTACCCAGCAGGGGGCCGCAGATACGCAGTATTTT
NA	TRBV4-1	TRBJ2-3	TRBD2	CASSQVLGAGASTDTQYF	TGCGCCAGCAGCCAAGTATTAGGGGCGGGAGCTAGCACAGATACGCAGTATTTT
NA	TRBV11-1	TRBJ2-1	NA	CASSFSGAYNEQFF	TGTGCCAGCAGCTTCTCCGGTGCCTACAATGAGCAGTTCTTC
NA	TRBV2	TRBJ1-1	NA	CASGNPTGDTEAFF	TGTGCCAGCGGGAATCCGACGGGAGATACTGAAGCTTTCTTT
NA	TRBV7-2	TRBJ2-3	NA	CASSLAIALTDTQYF	TGTGCCAGCAGCTTAGCAATAGCGCTCACAGATACGCAGTATTTT
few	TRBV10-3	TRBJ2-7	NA	CAISDRVSYEQYF	TGTGCCATCAGTGACAGGGTCAGCTACGAGCAGTACTTC
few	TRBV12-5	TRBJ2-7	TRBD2	CASGPRTSGSYEQYF	TGTGCTAGTGGACCTCGAACTAGCGGGAGCTACGAGCAGTACTTC
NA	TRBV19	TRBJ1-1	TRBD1	CASSNQGANTEAFF	TGTGCCAGTAGTAACCAGGGGGCGAACACTGAAGCTTTCTTT
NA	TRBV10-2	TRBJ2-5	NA	CASHPFVLQETQYF	TGCGCCAGCCACCCCTTCGTACTTCAAGAGACCCAGTACTTC
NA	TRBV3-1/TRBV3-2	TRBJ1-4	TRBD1	CASSRGTGVEKLFF	TGTGCCAGCAGCCGTGGGACAGGGGTAGAAAAACTGTTTTTT
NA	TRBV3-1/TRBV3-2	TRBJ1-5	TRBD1	CASSQGAGTGAYNQPQHF	TGTGCCAGCAGCCAAGGAGCCGGGACAGGGGCATACAATCAGCCCCAGCATTTT
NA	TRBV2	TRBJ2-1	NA	CASSELSDEQFF	TGTGCCAGCAGTGAACTTTCCGATGAGCAGTTCTTC
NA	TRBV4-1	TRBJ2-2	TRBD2	CASSPARLAGVYTGELFF	TGCGCCAGCAGCCCAGCCCGGCTAGCGGGAGTGTATACCGGGGAGCTGTTTTTT